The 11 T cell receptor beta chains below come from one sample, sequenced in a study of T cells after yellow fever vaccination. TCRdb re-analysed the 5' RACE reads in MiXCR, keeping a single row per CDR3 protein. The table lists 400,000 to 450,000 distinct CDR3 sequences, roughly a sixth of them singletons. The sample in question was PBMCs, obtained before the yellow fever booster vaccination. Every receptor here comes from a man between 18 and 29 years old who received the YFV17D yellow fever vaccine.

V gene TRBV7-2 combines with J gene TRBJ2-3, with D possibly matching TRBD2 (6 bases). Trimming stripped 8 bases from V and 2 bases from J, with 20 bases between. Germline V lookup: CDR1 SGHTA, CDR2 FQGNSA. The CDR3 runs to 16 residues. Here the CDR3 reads CASGELVSGITDTQYF. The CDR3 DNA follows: TGTGCCAGCGGAGAGCTTGTTAGCGGCATCACAGATACGCAGTATTTT.

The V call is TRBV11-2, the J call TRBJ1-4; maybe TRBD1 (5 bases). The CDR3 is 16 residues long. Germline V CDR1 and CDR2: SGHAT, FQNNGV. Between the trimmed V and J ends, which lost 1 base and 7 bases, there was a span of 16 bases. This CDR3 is CASSLGTAGGSEKLFF. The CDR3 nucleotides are TGTGCCAGCAGCTTAGGCACAGCGGGGGGAAGTGAAAAACTGTTTTTT.

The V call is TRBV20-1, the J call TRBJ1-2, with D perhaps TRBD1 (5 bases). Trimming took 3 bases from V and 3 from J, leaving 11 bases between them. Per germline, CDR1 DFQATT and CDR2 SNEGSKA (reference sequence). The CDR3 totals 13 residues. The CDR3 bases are TGCAGTGCTAGTCAGGGTGAAGACTATGGCTACACCTTC. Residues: CSASQGEDYGYTF.

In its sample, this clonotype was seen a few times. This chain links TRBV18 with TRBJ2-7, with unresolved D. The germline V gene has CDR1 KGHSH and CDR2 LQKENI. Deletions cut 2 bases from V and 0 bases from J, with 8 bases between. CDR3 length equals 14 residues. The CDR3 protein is CASSPGSSSYEQYV. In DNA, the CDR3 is TGTGCCAGCTCACCAGGTTCCAGCTCCTACGAGCAGTACGTC.

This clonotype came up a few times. This chain's CDR3 is CSARGIQNTEAFF. CDR3 sequence (DNA): TGCAGTGCCCGTGGGATTCAGAACACTGAAGCTTTCTTT. The V gene is TRBV20-1, the J gene TRBJ1-1; D remains unclear. Trimming shortened V by 6 bases and J by 1 base, and 12 bases separated the two germline ends. This CDR3 region has 13 residues. CDR1 and CDR2 from the germline V gene are DFQATT and SNEGSKA (reference sequence).

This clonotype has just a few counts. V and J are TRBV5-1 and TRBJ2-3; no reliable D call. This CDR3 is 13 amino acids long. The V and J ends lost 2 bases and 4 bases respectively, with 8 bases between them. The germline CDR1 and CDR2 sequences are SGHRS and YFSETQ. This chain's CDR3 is CASSFGAADTQYF. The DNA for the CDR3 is TGCGCCAGCAGCTTCGGAGCTGCAGATACGCAGTATTTT.

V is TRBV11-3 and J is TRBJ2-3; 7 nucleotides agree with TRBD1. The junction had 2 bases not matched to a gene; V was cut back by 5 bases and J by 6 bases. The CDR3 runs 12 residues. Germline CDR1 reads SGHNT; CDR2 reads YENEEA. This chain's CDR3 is CASSNRGDTQYF. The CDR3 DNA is TGTGCCAGCAGCAACAGGGGCGATACGCAGTATTTT.

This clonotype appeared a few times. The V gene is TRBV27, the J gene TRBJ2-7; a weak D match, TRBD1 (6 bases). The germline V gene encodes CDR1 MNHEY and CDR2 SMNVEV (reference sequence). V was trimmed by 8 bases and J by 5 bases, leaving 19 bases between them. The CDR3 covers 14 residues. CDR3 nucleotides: TGTGCCAGCTCCACGGACCTCACAGGGAACGAGCAGTACGTC. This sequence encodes CASSTDLTGNEQYV.

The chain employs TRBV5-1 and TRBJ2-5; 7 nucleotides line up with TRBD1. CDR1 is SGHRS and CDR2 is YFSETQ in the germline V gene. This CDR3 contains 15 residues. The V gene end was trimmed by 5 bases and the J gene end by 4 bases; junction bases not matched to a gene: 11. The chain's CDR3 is CASRRQGIPAETQYF. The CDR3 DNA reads TGCGCCAGCAGGAGACAGGGAATCCCGGCAGAGACCCAGTACTTC.

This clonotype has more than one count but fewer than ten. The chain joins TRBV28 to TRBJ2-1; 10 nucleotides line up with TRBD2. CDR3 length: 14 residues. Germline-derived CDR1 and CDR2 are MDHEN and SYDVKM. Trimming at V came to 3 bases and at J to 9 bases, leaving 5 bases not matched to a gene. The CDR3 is CASSFSGGVSEQFF. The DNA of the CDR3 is TGTGCCAGCAGTTTCAGCGGGGGGGTAAGTGAGCAGTTCTTC.

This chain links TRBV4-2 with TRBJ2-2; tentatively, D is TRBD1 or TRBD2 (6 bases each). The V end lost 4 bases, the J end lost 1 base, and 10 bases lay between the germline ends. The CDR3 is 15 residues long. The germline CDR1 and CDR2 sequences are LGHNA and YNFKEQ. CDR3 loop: CASSREGGNTGELFF. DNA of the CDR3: TGTGCCAGCAGCCGAGAGGGGGGGAACACCGGGGAGCTGTTTTTT.